These 13 T cell receptor beta chains were all obtained from the same sample, sequenced in a study of T cells in Graves' hyperthyroidism and ophthalmopathy. TCR beta CDR3 regions were amplified from RNA transcripts. HTBI primers were used for first-round RT-PCR of the TCR CDR3. TCRdb re-analysed the multiplex PCR reads in MiXCR, keeping a single row per CDR3 protein. The sample comprises about half a million distinct CDR3 sequences, about 20% of which are singletons, and more than 25% rests with the top ten. The material sequenced was blood. These receptors originate from a man younger than 30 with Graves' hyperthyroidism.

This clonotype has just a few counts. V and J are TRBV10-3 and TRBJ2-1; a possible D gene is TRBD1 (6 bases). Germline V gene data show CDR1 as ENHRY and CDR2 as SYGVKD. This CDR3 is built from 14 residues. V lost 10 bases and J 5 bases, leaving 18 bases between the germline ends. As DNA, the CDR3 is TGTGCCAACATAGGCTCAGGGGCTAACAATGAGCAGTTCTTC. This translates into CANIGSGANNEQFF.

To note about this clonotype: This could be a read error, since a much larger clone is one nucleotide away. This rearrangement joins TRBV5-1 to TRBJ1-1; the match to TRBD1 covers 9 bases. The CDR3 is 17 amino acids. V shed 2 bases, J shed 4 bases, and the junction held 12 bases outside the gene matches. Germline V gene data show CDR1 as SGHRS and CDR2 as YFSETQ. CDR3 loop: CASSFGPGTGMGTEAFF. The CDR3 coding sequence is TGCGCCAGCAGCTTTGGTCCCGGGACAGGGATGGGCACTGAAGCTTTCTTT.

This clonotype has a count of ten or more. One junction end does not reproduce the germline sequence, and a read error may be involved. The chain recombines TRBV11-2 with TRBJ2-2; D is uncertain. From germline, CDR1 is SGHAT and CDR2 FQNNGV. The CDR3 has 12 residues. The DNA of the CDR3 is TGTGTCAGCCAACACTGGTCCGGGGAGCTGTTTTTT. Its protein is CVSQHWSGELFF.

The sample holds a few counts of this clonotype. The chain links TRBV6-1 to TRBJ1-2; D might be TRBD1 (6 bases). This CDR3 region has 15 residues. V was trimmed by 5 bases and J by 4 bases, leaving 17 bases between them. Germline CDR1 reads MNHNS; CDR2 reads SASEGT. CDR3 nucleotides: TGTGCCAGCAGTCCCCAGGACAGACCCTCCTATGGCTACACCTTC. Protein product: CASSPQDRPSYGYTF.

This clonotype was detected many times. The chain links TRBV13 to TRBJ2-7, with D tentatively TRBD1 (5 bases). Deletions cut 1 base from V and 6 bases from J, with 13 bases between. The CDR3 is made up of 14 amino acids. In germline, CDR1 is PRHDT, CDR2 FYEKMQ (reference sequence). The CDR3 is CASSLVQGNREQYF. DNA for the CDR3: TGTGCCAGCAGCTTAGTCCAGGGAAATCGCGAGCAGTACTTC.

This clonotype was counted at least ten times. The V call is TRBV27, the J call TRBJ2-7; TRBD2 might be the D (6 bases). There are 15 residues in the CDR3. The V end was cut by 9 bases, the J end by 5 bases, with 23 bases between. Germline V gene lookup returns CDR1 MNHEY and CDR2 SMNVEV (reference sequence). The CDR3 here is CASGPGLLVGNEQYF. Here the CDR3 DNA reads TGTGCCAGTGGACCCGGACTACTGGTCGGGAACGAGCAGTACTTC.

Remarks on this clonotype: The germline gene is not matched at one end of the junction; a read error may be the cause. V is TRBV6-2 or TRBV6-3 and J is TRBJ2-7; a weak D match, TRBD2 (7 bases). The CDR3 runs 14 residues. Looked up from germline, CDR1 is MNHEY and CDR2 is SVGEGT. The DNA of the CDR3 is TGTGCCAGCAGTCCCCACGGGGGGCCCTACGAGCATTACTTC. Protein: CASSPHGGPYEHYF.

This clonotype was recorded at least ten times. The chain links TRBV7-6 to TRBJ1-6; 9 bases align to TRBD1. The length of the CDR3 is 15 residues. J was trimmed by 4 bases and V by 5 bases; bases with no gene match: 3. In germline, CDR1 is SGHVS, CDR2 FNYEAQ. CDR3 sequence: CASSPGQGYNSPLHF. The CDR3 nucleotides are TGTGCCAGCAGCCCCGGACAGGGGTATAATTCACCCCTCCACTTT.

V gene TRBV12-3 or TRBV12-4 combines with J gene TRBJ1-5; the match to TRBD1 covers 11 bases. J lost 4 bases, V lost 5 bases, and 7 bases had no gene match. There are 16 residues in the CDR3. CDR3 amino acids: CASSPRGTGGNQPQHF. The CDR3, as DNA: TGTGCCAGCAGTCCCCGAGGGACAGGGGGGAATCAGCCCCAGCATTTT.

The chain has TRBV5-1 and TRBJ2-7; D uncertain. Germline V gene data show CDR1 as SGHRS and CDR2 as YFSETQ. V was clipped by 0 bases and J by 0 bases, with 19 bases between them. This CDR3 comprises 18 residues. CDR3 DNA sequence: TGCGCCAGCAGCTTGGACGGGTCCCACAACGATATCTCCTACGAGCAGTACTTC. Protein sequence: CASSLDGSHNDISYEQYF.

This clonotype was recorded many times. The gene calls are TRBV5-1 and TRBJ2-7; D gene unclear. CDR1 and CDR2 from the germline V gene are SGHRS and YFSETQ. V dropped 0 bases and J dropped 3 bases, with 10 bases sitting between them. There are 14 residues in the CDR3. This CDR3 is CASSLATIRYEQYF. The CDR3 DNA follows: TGCGCCAGCAGCTTGGCGACCATCCGCTACGAGCAGTACTTC.

J is TRBJ2-7 and V is TRBV6-8; the D gene is possibly TRBD1 (5 bases). From germline, CDR1 is MNHGY and CDR2 SAAAGT. CDR3 length: 16 residues. Trimming pared 3 bases from V and 5 bases from J, leaving 20 bases between. The CDR3 protein is CASSYYSCGREHEQYF. The CDR3 nucleotides read TGTGCCAGCAGTTATTATTCCTGCGGCAGGGAACACGAGCAGTACTTC.

This clonotype was counted many times. V gene TRBV6-1 combines with J gene TRBJ1-1; D gene uncertain. There are 13 residues in the CDR3. The germline gives CDR1 MNHNS, CDR2 SASEGT. With 1 base removed from V and 1 base from J, the gap between germline ends came to 4 bases. The DNA of the CDR3 is TGTGCCAGCAGTGAAGGGGCGAACACTGAAGCTTTCTTT. Amino acids: CASSEGANTEAFF.